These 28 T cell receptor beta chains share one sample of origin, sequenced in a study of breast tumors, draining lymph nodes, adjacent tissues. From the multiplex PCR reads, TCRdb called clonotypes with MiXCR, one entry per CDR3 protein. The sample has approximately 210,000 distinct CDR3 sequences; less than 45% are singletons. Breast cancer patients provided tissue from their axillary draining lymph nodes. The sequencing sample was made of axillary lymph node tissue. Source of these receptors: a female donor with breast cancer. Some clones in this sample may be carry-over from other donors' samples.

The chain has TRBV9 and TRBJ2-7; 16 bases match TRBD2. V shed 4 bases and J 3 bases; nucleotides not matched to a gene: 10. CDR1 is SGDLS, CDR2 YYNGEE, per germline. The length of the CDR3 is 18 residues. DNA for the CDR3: TGTGCCAGCAGCCGGGGACTAGCGGGGGGGCCCGGGATCTACGAGCAGTACTTC. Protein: CASSRGLAGGPGIYEQYF.

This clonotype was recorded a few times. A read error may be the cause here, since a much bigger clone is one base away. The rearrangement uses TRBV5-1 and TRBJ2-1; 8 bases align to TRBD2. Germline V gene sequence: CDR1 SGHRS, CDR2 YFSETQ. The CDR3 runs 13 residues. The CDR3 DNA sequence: TGCGCCAGCAGCTCCGCGGGGGGCAATGACCAGTTCTTC. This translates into CASSSAGGNDQFF.

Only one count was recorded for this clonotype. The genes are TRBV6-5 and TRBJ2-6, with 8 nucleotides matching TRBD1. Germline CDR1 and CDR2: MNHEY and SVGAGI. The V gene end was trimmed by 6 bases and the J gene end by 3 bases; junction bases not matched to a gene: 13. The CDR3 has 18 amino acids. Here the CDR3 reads CASRDLSNRGIGANVLTF. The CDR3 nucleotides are TGTGCCAGCAGAGATCTTTCTAACAGGGGGATTGGGGCCAACGTCCTGACTTTC.

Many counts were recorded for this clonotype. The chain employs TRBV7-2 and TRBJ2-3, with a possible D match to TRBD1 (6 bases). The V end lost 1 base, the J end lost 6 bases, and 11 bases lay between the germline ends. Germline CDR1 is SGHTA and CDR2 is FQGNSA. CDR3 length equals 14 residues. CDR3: CASSLGQAADTQYF. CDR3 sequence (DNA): TGTGCCAGCAGCTTAGGACAGGCCGCCGATACGCAGTATTTT.

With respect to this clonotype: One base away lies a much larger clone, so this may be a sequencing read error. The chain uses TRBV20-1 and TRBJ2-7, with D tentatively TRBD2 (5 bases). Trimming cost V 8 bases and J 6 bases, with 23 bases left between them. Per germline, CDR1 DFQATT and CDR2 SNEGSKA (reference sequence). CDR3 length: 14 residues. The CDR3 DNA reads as TGCAGTTCCTACCCGCCGGGGAGACCCTCCGAGCAGTACTTC. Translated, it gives CSSYPPGRPSEQYF.

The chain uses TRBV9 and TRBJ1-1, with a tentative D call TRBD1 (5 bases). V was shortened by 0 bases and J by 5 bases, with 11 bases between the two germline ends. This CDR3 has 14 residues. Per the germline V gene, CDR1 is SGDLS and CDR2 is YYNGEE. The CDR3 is CASSVAGGGTEAFF. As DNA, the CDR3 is TGTGCCAGCAGCGTAGCCGGGGGAGGAACTGAAGCTTTCTTT.

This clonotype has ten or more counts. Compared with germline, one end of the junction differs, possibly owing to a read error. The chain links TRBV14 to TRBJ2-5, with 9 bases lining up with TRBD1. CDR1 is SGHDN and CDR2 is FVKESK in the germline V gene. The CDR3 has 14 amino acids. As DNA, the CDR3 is TGTGCCAGCAGCCAAGACGGACAGGGGACGACCCAGTCCTTC. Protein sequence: CASSQDGQGTTQSF.

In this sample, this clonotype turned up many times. CDR3 loop: CASSFGTGRGNTIYF. CDR3 in DNA: TGTGCCAGCAGTTTTGGAACAGGGAGAGGAAACACCATATATTTT. The genes are TRBV12-3 or TRBV12-4 and TRBJ1-3, with a weak D call TRBD1 (6 bases). Trimming left V 3 bases short and J 4 bases short, with 13 bases between. The CDR3 is 15 amino acids.

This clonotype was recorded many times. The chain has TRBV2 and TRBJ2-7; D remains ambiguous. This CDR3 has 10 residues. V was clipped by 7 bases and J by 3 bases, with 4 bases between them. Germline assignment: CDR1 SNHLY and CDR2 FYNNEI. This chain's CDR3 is CASNNYEQYF. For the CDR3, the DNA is TGTGCCAGCAACAACTACGAGCAGTACTTC.

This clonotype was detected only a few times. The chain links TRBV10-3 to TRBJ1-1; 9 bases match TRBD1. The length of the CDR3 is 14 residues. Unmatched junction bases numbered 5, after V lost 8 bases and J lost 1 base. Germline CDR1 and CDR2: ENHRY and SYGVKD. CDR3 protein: CAILGQGPNTEAFF. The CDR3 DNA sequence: TGTGCCATCCTGGGACAGGGACCGAACACTGAAGCTTTCTTT.

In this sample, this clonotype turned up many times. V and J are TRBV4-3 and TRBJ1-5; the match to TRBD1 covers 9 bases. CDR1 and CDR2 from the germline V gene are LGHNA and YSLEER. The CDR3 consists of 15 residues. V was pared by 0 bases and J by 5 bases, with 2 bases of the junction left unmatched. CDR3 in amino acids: CASSQDGTGYQPQHF. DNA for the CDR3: TGCGCCAGCAGCCAAGACGGGACAGGGTATCAGCCCCAGCATTTT.

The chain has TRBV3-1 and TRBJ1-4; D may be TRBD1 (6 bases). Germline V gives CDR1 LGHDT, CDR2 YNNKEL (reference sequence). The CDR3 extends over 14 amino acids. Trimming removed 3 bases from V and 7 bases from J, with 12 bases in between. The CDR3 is CASSQSGGAEKLFF. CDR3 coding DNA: TGTGCCAGCAGCCAGTCCGGGGGGGCTGAAAAACTGTTTTTT.

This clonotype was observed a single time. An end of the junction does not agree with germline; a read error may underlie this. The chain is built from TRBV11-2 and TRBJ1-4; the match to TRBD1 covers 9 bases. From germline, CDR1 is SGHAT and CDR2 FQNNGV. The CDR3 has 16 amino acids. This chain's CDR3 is CANSIGQGMRNEKLFF. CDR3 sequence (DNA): TGTGCCAACAGCATCGGACAGGGGATGAGAAATGAAAAACTGTTTTTT.

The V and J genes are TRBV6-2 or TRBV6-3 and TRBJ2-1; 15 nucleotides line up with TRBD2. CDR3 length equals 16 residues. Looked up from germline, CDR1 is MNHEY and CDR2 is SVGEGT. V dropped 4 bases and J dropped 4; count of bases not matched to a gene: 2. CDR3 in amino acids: CASSSGTSGGYNEQFF. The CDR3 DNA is TGTGCCAGCAGTTCTGGGACTAGCGGGGGGTACAATGAGCAGTTCTTC.

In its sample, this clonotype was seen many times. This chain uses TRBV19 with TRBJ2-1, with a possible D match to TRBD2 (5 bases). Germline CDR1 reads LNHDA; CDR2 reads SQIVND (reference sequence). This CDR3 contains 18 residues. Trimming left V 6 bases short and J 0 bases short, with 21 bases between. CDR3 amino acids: CASRPRRNSLNSYNEQFF. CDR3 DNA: TGTGCCAGTAGGCCTAGGAGGAATTCCCTAAACTCCTACAATGAGCAGTTCTTC. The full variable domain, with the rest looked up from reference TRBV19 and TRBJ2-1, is DGGITQSPKYLFRKEGQNVTLSCEQNLNHDAMYWYRQDPGQGLRLIYYSQIVNDFQKGDIAEGYSVSREKKESFPLTVTSAQKNPTAFYLCASRPRRNSLNSYNEQFFGPGTRLTVL.

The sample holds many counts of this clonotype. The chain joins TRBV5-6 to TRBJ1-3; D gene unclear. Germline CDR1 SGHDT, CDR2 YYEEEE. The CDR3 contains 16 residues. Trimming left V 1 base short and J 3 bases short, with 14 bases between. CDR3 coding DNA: TGTGCCAGCAGCTTGTATGAGTCAGCCATTGGAAACACCATATATTTT. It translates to CASSLYESAIGNTIYF.

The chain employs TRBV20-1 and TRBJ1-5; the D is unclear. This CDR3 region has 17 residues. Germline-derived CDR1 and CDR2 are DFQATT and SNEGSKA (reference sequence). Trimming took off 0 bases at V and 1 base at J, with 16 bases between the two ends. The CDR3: CSAREAGGRVSNQPQHF. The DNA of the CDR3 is TGCAGTGCTAGAGAGGCGGGAGGGCGCGTAAGCAATCAGCCCCAGCATTTT.

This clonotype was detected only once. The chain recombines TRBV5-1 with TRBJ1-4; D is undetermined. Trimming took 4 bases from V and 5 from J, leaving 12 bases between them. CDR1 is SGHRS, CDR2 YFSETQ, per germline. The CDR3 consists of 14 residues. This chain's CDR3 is CASSPDGLNEKLFF. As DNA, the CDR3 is TGCGCCAGCAGCCCGGACGGGTTAAATGAAAAACTGTTTTTT.

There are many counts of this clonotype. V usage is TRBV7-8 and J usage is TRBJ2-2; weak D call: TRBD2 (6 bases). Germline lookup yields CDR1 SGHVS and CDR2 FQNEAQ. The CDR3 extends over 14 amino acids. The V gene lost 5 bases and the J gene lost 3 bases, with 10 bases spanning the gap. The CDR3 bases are TGTGCCAGCAGCCCGAGGGACTACACCGGGGAGCTGTTTTTT. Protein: CASSPRDYTGELFF.

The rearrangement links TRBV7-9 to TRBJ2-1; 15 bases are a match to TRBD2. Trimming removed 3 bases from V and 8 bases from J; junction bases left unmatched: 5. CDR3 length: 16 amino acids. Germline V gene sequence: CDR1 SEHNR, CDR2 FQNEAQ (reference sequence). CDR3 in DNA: TGTGCCAGCAGCTTCGGCGGACTAGCGGGAGGGTATGAGCAGTTCTTC. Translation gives CASSFGGLAGGYEQFF.

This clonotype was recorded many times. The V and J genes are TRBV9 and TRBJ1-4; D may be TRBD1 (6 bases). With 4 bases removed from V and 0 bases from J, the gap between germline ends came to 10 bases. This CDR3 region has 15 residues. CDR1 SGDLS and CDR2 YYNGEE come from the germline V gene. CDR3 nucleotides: TGTGCCAGCAGCTCCGGACAGTCAACTAATGAAAAACTGTTTTTT. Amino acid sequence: CASSSGQSTNEKLFF.

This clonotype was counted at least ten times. DNA of the CDR3: TGTGCCAGCAGCTTAGAACTTTTCAATGAGCAGTTCTTC. It encodes CASSLELFNEQFF. The chain carries TRBV7-9 and TRBJ2-1; unclear D gene. V was trimmed by 1 base and J by 6 bases, leaving 7 bases between them. The CDR3 contains 13 residues. Germline assignment: CDR1 SEHNR and CDR2 FQNEAQ (reference sequence).

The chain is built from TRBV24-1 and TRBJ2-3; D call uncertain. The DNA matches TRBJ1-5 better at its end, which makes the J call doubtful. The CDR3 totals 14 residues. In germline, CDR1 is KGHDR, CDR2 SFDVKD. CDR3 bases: TGTGCCGAGGCCCCTAGCGGCATCACAGATACGCAGCATTTT. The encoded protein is CAEAPSGITDTQHF.

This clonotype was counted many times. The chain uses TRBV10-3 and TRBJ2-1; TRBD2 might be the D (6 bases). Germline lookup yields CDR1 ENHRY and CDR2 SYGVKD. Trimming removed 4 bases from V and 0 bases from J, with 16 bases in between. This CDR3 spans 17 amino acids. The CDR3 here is CAISVTASVSSYNEQFF. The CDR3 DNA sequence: TGTGCCATCAGTGTCACCGCTAGCGTAAGCTCCTACAATGAGCAGTTCTTC.

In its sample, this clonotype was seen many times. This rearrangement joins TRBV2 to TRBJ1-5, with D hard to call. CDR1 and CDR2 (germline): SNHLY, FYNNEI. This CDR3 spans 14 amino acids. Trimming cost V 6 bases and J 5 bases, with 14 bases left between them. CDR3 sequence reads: CASRLGNVDQPQHF. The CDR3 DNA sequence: TGTGCCAGCAGGCTAGGGAACGTTGATCAGCCCCAGCATTTT.

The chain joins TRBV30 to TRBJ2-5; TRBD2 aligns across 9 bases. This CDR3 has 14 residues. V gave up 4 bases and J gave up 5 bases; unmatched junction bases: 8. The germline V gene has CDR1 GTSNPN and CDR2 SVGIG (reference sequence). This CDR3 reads CAWTGGRAGETQYF. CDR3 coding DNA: TGTGCCTGGACGGGCGGGAGGGCCGGGGAGACCCAGTACTTC.

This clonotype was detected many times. The CDR3 sequence: CSANGGDLYSPLHF. The CDR3 DNA reads as TGCAGTGCTAACGGGGGCGATTTGTATTCACCCCTCCACTTT. The chain links TRBV20-1 to TRBJ1-6, with D tentatively TRBD1 (6 bases). This CDR3 is 14 amino acids long. Looked up from germline, CDR1 is DFQATT and CDR2 is SNEGSKA (reference sequence). V was trimmed by 4 bases and J by 8 bases, leaving 15 bases between them.

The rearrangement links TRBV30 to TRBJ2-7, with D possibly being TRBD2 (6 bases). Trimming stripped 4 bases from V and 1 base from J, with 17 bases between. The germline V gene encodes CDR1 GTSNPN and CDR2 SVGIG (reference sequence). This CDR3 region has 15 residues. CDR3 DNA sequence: TGTGCCTGGACTAGTTCCGCAGGGAGGTCCTACGAGCAGTACTTC. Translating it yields CAWTSSAGRSYEQYF.